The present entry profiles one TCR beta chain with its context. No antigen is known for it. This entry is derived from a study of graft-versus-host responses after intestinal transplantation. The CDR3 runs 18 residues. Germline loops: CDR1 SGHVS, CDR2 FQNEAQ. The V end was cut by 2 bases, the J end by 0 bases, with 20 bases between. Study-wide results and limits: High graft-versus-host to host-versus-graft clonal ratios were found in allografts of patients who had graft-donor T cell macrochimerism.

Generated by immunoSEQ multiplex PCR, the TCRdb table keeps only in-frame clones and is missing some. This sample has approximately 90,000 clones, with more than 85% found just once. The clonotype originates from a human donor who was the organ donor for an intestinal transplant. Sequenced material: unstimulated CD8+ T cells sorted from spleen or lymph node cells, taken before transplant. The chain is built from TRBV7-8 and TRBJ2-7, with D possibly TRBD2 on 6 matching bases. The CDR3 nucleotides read TGTGCCAGCAGCTTATTCCTCCCCTTGGGAGGTCGCTCCTACGAGCAGTACTTC. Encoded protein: CASSLFLPLGGRSYEQYF.